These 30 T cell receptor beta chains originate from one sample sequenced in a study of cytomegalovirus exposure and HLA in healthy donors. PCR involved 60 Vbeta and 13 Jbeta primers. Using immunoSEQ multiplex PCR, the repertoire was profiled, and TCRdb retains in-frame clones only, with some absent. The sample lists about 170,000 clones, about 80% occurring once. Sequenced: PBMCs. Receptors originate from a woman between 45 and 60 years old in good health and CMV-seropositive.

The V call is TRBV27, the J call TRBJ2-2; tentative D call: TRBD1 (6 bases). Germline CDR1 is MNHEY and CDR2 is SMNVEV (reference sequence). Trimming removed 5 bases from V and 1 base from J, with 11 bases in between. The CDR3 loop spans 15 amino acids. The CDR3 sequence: CASSVTGQNTGELFF. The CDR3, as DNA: TGTGCCAGCAGTGTGACGGGACAGAACACCGGGGAGCTGTTTTTT.

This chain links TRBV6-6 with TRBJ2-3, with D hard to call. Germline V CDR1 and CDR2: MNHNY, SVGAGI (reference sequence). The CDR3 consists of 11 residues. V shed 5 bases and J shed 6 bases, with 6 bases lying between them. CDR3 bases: TGTGCCAGCAGTACCCGGGATACGCAGTATTTT. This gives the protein CASSTRDTQYF.

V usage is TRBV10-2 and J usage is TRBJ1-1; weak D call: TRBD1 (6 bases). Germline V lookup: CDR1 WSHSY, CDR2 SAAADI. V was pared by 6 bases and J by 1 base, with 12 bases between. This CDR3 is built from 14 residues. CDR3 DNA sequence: TGCGCCAGCAGCTCCAGGGGACGGAACACTGAAGCTTTCTTT. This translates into CASSSRGRNTEAFF.

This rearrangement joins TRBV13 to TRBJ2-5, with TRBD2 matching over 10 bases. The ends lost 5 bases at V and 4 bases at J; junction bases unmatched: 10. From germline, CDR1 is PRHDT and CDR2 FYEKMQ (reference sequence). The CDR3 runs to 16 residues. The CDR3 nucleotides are TGTGCCAGCAGCACACGACTAGCGGGTTTGGTAGAGACCCAGTACTTC. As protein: CASSTRLAGLVETQYF. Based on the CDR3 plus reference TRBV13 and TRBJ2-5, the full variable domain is AAGVIQSPRHLIKEKRETATLKCYPIPRHDTVYWYQQGPGQDPQFLISFYEKMQSDKGSIPDRFSAQQFSDYHSELNMSSLELGDSALYFCASSTRLAGLVETQYFGPGTRLLVL.

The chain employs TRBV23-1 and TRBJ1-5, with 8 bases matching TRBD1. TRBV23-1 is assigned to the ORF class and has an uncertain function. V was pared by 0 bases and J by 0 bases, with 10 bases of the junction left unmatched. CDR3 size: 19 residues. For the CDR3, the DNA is TGCGCCAGCAGTCAATCAGGATGGACAGGGATGTATAGCAATCAGCCCCAGCATTTT. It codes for CASSQSGWTGMYSNQPQHF.

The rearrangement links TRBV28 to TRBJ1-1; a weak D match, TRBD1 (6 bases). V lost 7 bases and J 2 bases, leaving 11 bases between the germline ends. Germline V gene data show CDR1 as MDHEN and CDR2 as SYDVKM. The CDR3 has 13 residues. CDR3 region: CASTPGVNTEAFF. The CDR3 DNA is TGTGCCAGCACCCCAGGGGTAAACACTGAAGCTTTCTTT.

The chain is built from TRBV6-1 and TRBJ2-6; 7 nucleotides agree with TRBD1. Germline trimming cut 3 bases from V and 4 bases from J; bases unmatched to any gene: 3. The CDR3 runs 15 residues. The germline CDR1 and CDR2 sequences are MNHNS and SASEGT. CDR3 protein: CASSDQGVGANVLTF. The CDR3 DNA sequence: TGTGCCAGCAGTGACCAGGGGGTCGGGGCCAACGTCCTGACTTTC.

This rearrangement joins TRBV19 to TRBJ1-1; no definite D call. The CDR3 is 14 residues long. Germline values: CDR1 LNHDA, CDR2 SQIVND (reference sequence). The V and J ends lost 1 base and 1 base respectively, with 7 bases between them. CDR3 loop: CASSIAGWNTEAFF. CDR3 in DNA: TGTGCCAGTAGTATAGCGGGTTGGAACACTGAAGCTTTCTTT.

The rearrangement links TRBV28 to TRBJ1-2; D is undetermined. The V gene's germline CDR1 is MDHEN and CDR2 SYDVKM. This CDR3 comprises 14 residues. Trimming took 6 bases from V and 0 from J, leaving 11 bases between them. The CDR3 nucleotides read TGTGCCAGCAGCCCGGACGGGACTAACTATGGCTACACCTTC. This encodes CASSPDGTNYGYTF.

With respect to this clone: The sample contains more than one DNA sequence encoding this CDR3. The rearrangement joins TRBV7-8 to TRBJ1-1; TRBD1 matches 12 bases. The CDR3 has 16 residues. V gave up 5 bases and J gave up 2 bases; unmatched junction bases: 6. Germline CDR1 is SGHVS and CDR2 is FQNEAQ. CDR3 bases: TGTGCCAGCAGCGCGGGACAGGGGGCGAAAAACACTGAAGCTTTCTTT. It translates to CASSAGQGAKNTEAFF. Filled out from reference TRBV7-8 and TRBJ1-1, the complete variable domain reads GAGVSQSPRYKVAKRGQDVALRCDPISGHVSLFWYQQALGQGPEFLTYFQNEAQLDKSGLPSDRFFAERPEGSVSTLKIQRTQQEDSAVYLCASSAGQGAKNTEAFFGQGTRLTVV.

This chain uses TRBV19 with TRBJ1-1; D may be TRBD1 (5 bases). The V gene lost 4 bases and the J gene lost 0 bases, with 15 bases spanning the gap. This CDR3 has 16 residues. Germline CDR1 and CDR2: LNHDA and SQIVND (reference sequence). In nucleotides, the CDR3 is TGTGCCAGTAGTACCGGGACTACACTAATGAACACTGAAGCTTTCTTT. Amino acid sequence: CASSTGTTLMNTEAFF.

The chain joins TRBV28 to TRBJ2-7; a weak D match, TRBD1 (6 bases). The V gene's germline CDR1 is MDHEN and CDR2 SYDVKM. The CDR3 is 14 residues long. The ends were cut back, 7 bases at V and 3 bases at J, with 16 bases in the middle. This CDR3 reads CASTARGKDYEQYF. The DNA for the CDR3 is TGTGCCAGCACCGCCAGGGGAAAGGACTACGAGCAGTACTTC.

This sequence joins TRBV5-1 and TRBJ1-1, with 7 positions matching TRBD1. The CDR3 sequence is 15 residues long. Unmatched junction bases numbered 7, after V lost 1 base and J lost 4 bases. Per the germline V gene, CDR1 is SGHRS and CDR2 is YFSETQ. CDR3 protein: CASSLKGASGTEAFF. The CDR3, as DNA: TGCGCCAGCAGCTTGAAGGGGGCGTCGGGCACTGAAGCTTTCTTT.

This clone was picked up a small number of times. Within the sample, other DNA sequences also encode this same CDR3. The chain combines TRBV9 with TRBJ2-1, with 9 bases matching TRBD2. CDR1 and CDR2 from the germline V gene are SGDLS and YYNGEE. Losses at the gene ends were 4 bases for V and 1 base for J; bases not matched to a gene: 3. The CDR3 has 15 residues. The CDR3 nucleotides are TGTGCCAGCAGCCCGAGCGGGGGGTCCTACAATGAGCAGTTCTTC. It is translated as CASSPSGGSYNEQFF.

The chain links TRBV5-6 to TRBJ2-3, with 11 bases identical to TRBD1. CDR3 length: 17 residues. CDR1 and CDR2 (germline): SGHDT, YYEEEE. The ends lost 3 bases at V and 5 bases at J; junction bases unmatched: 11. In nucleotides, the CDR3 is TGTGCCAGCAGCTGGGACAGGGGGAGAACGGGAAGAGATACGCAGTATTTT. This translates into CASSWDRGRTGRDTQYF.

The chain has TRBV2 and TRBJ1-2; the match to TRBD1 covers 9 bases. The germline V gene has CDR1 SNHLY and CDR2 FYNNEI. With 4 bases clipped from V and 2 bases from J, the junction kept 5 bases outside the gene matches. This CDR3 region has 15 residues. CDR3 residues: CASSAYRGQNYGYTF. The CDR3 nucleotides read TGTGCCAGCAGTGCTTACAGGGGGCAAAACTATGGCTACACCTTC.

For the CDR3, the DNA is TGTGCCAGCAGTCAAGGGGGGGGCAATCAGCCCCAGCATTTT. It codes for CASSQGGGNQPQHF. V and J are TRBV6-5 and TRBJ1-5; D is possibly TRBD1 (6 bases). V lost 5 bases, J lost 2 bases, and 10 bases lay in between. Germline V lookup: CDR1 MNHEY, CDR2 SVGAGI. The CDR3 has 14 residues.

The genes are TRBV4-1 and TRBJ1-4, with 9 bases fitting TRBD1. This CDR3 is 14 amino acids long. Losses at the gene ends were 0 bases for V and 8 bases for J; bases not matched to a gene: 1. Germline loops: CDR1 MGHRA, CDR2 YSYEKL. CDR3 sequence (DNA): TGCGCCAGCAGCCAAGACGGACAGGGGGAAAAACTGTTTTTT. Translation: CASSQDGQGEKLFF.

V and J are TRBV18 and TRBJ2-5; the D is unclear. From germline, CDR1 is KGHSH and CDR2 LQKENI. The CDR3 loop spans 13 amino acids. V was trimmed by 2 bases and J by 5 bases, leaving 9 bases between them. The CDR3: CASSPGSIETQYF. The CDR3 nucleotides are TGTGCCAGCTCACCAGGCTCAATTGAGACCCAGTACTTC.

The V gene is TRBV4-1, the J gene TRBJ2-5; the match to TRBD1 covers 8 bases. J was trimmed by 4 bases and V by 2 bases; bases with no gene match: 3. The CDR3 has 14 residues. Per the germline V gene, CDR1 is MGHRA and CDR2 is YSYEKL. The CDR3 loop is CASSQPTGVETQYF. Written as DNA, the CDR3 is TGCGCCAGCAGCCAACCGACAGGGGTAGAGACCCAGTACTTC.

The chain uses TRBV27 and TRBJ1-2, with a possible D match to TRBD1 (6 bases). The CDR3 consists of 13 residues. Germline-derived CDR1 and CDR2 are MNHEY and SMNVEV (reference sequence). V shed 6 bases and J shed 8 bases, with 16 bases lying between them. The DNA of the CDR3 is TGTGCCAGCAGCCTACAGGGTTTGGGCGGCTACACCTTC. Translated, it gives CASSLQGLGGYTF.

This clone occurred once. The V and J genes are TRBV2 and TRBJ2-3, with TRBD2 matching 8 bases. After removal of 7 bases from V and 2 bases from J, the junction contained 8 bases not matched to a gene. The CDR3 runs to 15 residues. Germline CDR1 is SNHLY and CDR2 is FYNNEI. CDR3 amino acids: CASTGTRKITDTQYF. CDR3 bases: TGTGCCAGCACCGGGACTAGAAAAATCACAGATACGCAGTATTTT.

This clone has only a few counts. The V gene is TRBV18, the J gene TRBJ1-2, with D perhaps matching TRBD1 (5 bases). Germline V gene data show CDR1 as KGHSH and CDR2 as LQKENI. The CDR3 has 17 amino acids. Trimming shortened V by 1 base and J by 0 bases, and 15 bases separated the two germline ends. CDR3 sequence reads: CASSPRLGGVTNYGYTF. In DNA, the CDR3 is TGTGCCAGCTCACCACGTCTTGGGGGGGTGACTAACTATGGCTACACCTTC.

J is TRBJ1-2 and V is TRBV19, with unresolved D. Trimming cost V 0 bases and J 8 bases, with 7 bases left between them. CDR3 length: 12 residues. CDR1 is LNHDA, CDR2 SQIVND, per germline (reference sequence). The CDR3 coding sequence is TGTGCCAGTAGTATAGACCCGCGGGGCTACACCTTC. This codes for CASSIDPRGYTF.

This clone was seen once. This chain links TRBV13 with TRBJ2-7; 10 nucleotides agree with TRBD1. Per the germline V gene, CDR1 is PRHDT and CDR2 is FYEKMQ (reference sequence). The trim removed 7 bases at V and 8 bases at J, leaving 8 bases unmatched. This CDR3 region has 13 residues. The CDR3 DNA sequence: TGTGCCAGCAACTCCGGGACAGGGGTGAAGCAGTACTTC. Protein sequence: CASNSGTGVKQYF.

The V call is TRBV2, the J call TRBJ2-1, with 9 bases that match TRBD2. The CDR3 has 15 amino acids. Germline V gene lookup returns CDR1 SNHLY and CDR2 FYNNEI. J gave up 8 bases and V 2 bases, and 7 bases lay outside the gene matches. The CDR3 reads CASSEKRGARDEQFF. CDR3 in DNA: TGTGCCAGCAGTGAAAAGCGGGGGGCCAGGGATGAGCAGTTCTTC. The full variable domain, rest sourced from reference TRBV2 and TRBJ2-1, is EPEVTQTPSHQVTQMGQEVILRCVPISNHLYFYWYRQILGQKVEFLVSFYNNEISEKSEIFDDQFSVERPDGSNFTLKIRSTKLEDSAMYFCASSEKRGARDEQFFGPGTRLTVL.

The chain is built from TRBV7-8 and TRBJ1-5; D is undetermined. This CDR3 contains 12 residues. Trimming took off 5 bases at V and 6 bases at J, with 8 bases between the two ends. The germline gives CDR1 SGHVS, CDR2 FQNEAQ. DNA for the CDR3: TGTGCCAGCAGCCCTACGCCTCAGCCCCAGCATTTT. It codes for CASSPTPQPQHF. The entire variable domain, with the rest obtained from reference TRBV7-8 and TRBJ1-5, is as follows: GAGVSQSPRYKVAKRGQDVALRCDPISGHVSLFWYQQALGQGPEFLTYFQNEAQLDKSGLPSDRFFAERPEGSVSTLKIQRTQQEDSAVYLCASSPTPQPQHFGDGTRLSIL.

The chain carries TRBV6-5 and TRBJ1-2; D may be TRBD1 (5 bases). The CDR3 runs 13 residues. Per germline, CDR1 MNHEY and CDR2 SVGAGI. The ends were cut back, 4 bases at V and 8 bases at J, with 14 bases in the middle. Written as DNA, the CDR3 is TGTGCCAGCAGTTCCGACAGCACCGGGGGCTACACCTTC. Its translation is CASSSDSTGGYTF.

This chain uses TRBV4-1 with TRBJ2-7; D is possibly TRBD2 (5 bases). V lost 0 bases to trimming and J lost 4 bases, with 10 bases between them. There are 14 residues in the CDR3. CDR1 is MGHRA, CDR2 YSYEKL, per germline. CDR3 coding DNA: TGCGCCAGCAGCCAAGAGGGCGGGCTTTACGAGCAGTACTTC. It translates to CASSQEGGLYEQYF.

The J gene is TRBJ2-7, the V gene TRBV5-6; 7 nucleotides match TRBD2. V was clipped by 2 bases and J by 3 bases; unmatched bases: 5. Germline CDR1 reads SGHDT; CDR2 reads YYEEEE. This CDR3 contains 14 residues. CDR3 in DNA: TGTGCCAGCAGCTTAGGACTAGTTTACTACGAGCAGTACTTC. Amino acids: CASSLGLVYYEQYF.